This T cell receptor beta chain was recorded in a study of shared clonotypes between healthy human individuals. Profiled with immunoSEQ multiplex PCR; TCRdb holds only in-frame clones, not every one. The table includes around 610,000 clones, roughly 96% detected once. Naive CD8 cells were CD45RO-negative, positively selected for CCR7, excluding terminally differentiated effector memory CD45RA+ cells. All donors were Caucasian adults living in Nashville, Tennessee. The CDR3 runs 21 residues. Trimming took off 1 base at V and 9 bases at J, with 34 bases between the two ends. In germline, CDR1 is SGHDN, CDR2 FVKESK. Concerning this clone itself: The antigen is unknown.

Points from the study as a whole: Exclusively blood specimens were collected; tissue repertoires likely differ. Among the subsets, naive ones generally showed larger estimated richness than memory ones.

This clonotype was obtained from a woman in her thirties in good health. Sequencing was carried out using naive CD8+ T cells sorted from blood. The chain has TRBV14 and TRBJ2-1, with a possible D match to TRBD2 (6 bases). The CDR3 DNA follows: TGTGCCAGCAGCCAAGCGACGGCGCCCGGGGGTCTTTTGTCTAGTTGGGGTGAGCAGTTCTTC. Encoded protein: CASSQATAPGGLLSSWGEQFF.